The sequence of this TCR beta chain was determined in a study of cytomegalovirus exposure and HLA in healthy donors (dated by TCRdb to about 2017). Background for the entire study: According to an earlier analysis of 587 of the donors, 150 million to 200 million T cells yielded over 90 million unique TCR beta sequences and 276 Gb of sequence data. An early release that covered 640 HLA-typed donors contained about 300 gigabases of sequencing data and around 80 million unique TCR sequences. Of the approximately 400 genotyped donors, about 80% fell in the genetic ancestry cluster associated with self-reported Caucasian donors. The study aimed to test whether signatures of past pathogen exposure could be identified by cataloging public T cell receptors. The study used immunosequencing to profile the T cell repertoires of more than 650 subjects and linked those repertoires to cytomegalovirus serostatus. A separate validation cohort of some 130 different subjects was used in addition to the roughly 700-subject first cohort. To predict cytomegalovirus infection status, the study brought together high-throughput TCR immunosequencing, statistical association of individual TCRs with disease status, and machine learning. In a later analysis, previously published TCR beta repertoires from 666 donors were re-analyzed and high-resolution HLA genotyping was added so that TCR occurrence patterns could be studied. Rather than using new phenotypic data, the later analysis identified candidate immune exposures from TCR beta sequences and from how often those sequences occurred across donors. An earlier analysis of around 580 of the donors used high-throughput TCR beta sequencing to judge whether each TCR beta V gene segment behaved as functional or pseudogenic. Donor age, sex, ethnicity and CMV serostatus were compiled together with the repertoire data. A later genetic analysis took genome-wide SNP genotypes for about three fifths of the 666 donors and used that subset as a discovery cohort. All discovery cohort repertoires had been generated on a single sequencing platform. Both class I and class II loci were covered by HLA typing, at four-digit resolution. The number of typed donors differed by locus: about 620-630 for A, B, C, DRB1 and DQB1; roughly 510 for DQA1; 606 for DPA1; and 400 to 480 for DPB1. Because of strong linkage in the cohort, 5 or 6 DR-DQ haplotypes were treated as single units for association and clustering. Among approximately 370 genotyped donors of the cohort, an average of around 250,000 unique TCR beta nucleotide sequences was sequenced per donor, of which approximately 19% were non-productive.

Germline trimming amounts to 5 bases on V and 2 bases on J, with 6 as the count of junction bases outside the gene matches. Inclusive of the bounding cysteine and phenylalanine, the CDR3 is 15 residues long. CDR3 DNA is the only sequence kept; it has 45 bases, read in frame from the first base. The germline V gene gives CDR1 as MDHEN and CDR2 as SYDVKM. In regard to this clone: No cognate antigen has been identified for it. Base qualities are not recorded, but no much larger clone differs from it by a single base.

The cohort comprised approximately 700 healthy bone marrow donors. At the time of sampling, all cohort members were nominally healthy, though unrecorded immune exposures were likely present. The donor tested CMV seronegative, placing the donor among the 350 to 400 seronegative members of the cohort. A peripheral blood sample was collected from each donor, and TCR beta sequencing was performed on peripheral blood mononuclear cells. The Qiagen DNeasy Blood Extraction Kit was used to extract genomic DNA from the blood cell samples. What the research found in general, with its limitations: A few of the identified cytomegalovirus-associated TCR beta chains were confirmed in vitro to be specific for cytomegalovirus antigens. A cluster of highly shared sequence variants was judged likely to represent a technical artifact of the sequencing pipeline. According to a later analysis, TCR association rates differed among HLA loci, with DRB1 alleles showing the most associated TCRs and HLA-C alleles showing the fewest. Compared with the roughly 700-donor mean, donors in an Asian-associated ancestry cluster had fewer N-insertions in productive TCRs, according to a later genetic analysis. A later analysis reported that several top co-occurrence clusters appeared linked to parvovirus B19, influenza, CMV and Epstein-Barr virus. According to the authors, the approach could potentially be generalized to other disease states and immunological phenotypes. Most TCR sequences were seen in very few donors, while some public TCRs were found in many individuals. A total of about 150 TCR beta chains were listed by the study as associated with cytomegalovirus. HLA typing was unavailable for some donors at each locus, so association tests used only the typed subset. At a false discovery rate of 0.05, a later analysis linked 15,000 to 20,000 TCR beta sequences to specific HLA alleles. A later analysis found that HLA-associated TCR beta chains were more clonally expanded and had lower generation probabilities than equally common non-associated chains. An association between a missense DCLRE1C variant and V-gene and J-gene trimming of TCR beta chains was found in a later genetic analysis and replicated in an independent cohort. The 87-base-pair reads could not distinguish some IMGT-functional V segments, including TRBV6-2 and TRBV6-3, so those segments were excluded. Most CMV-associated TCR beta chains appeared to be HLA-restricted in a later analysis, and the HLA associations seemed to be driven largely by CMV exposure. Sequencing depth was assumed to be roughly uniform across donors in the presence/absence analyses, though that assumption may not hold. A further reported finding was that TCR beta sequences accurately predicted the HLA-A and HLA-B alleles for most subjects in the first cohort. Correlated functional status among segregating V segments might be attributable to linkage disequilibrium, but an unknown experimental factor could not be ruled out. Because counts were too low, approximately 18 rarely observed V segments, including chromosome 9 orphons, were excluded from the earlier analysis of some 590 of the donors. The cohort was sequenced for TCR beta chains only, and without alpha or paired-chain data the features that could be detected were limited. For the cohort, immune exposure information was limited to CMV serostatus. Strong co-occurrence of HLA alleles, especially DR and DQ, made assigning TCR associations to individual alleles difficult. Cytomegalovirus status was reported to be diagnosed by the classifier with high specificity and sensitivity in both the original and validation cohorts. An earlier analysis of around 500 of the donors showed that most TCR beta V segments appeared in productive rearrangements either about 87% or about 30% of the time, which broadly matched IMGT annotations.

Library preparation was by the immunoSEQ multiplex PCR assay. A mixture of 60 forward primers for TCR Vbeta segments and 13 reverse primers for TCR Jbeta segments was used in the multiplex PCR. Amplification of the CDR3 region of rearranged TCR beta genes was performed with a multiplex PCR assay on genomic DNA. The amplified TCR beta libraries were sequenced on the Illumina HiSeq System as 87-base-pair reads. The authors processed their data as follows. Across the 500 to 850 repertoires, a later analysis counted some 81 million unique TCR beta chains, roughly 11 million of which were shared by at least two donors. A nearest-neighbor algorithm error-corrected the raw reads and collapsed the reads into unique sequences, merging closely related sequences to remove PCR and sequencing errors. CDR3 sequences were aligned to IMGT reference sequences to assign V, D and J gene segments. Each retained sequence needed at least a six-nucleotide match to both a V gene segment and a J gene segment. Rearrangements were classified as productive when the CDR3 lacked stop codons and remained in frame with V and J, and all other rearrangements were classified as non-productive. Following IMGT convention, CDR3 was defined as the stretch from the second conserved V-encoded cysteine to the conserved J-encoded phenylalanine. The earlier analysis of 500 to 600 of the donors excluded sequences that lacked an unambiguous match to a single V gene segment. An earlier analysis of over 450 of the donors classified V segments as functional when productive rearrangements were above 56.7% and as segregating when the standard deviation between donors was above 5%. A statistical classification framework was built to diagnose cytomegalovirus status from the catalog of TCR beta chain sequences. A later analysis assigned V and J genes by comparing TCR nucleotide sequences with IMGT/GENE-DB human TR gene sequences. Using the TCRdist pipeline, a later analysis assigned CDR3 sequences along with most-parsimonious VDJ recombination scenarios. In a later analysis, each TCR beta chain was defined by its CDR3 amino acid sequence together with its V-gene family, and reads without a unique V-gene family were excluded. In a later analysis, around 600 highly shared, low-generation-probability nucleotide sequences were removed to address suspected cross-contamination and a sequencing artifact. For each public chain, a later analysis derived a clonal expansion index from normalized ranks of inferred template counts within each repertoire. A later analysis computed generation probabilities with a VDJ recombination model fitted to out-of-frame rearrangements, and checked the results against IGoR. In a later analysis, hypergeometric tests were used to score TCR-TCR, TCR-HLA and TCR-CMV co-occurrence, with a repertoire-size bias correction applied to TCR pairs. False discovery rates were estimated in a later analysis by permuting HLA or CMV assignments 20 times. In a later analysis, co-occurring TCRs were grouped with DBSCAN, and TCRdist sequence similarity was added when clustering was performed within HLA-allele-positive subsets. Repertoires with fewer than 30,000 or more than 120,000 public chains were left out of co-occurrence clustering, as were about 5 repertoires with anomalous nucleotide sharing. TCRdb re-hosts the immuneACCESS table, in-frame sequences only. Its copies lack some clones; in the studies checked, an unresolved V gene accounts for under half of them, and the cause for the rest is not known. V and J calls and clone size come straight from that table; D and trimming were deduced from the DNA. Recorded for this sample are approximately 130,000 clones; roughly 79% of them occurred a single time. The ten biggest clones cover roughly 1.8% of the sample.

Sequenced sample: PBMCs. The receptor chain draws on TRBV28 and TRBJ1-5, with 7 central nucleotides matching TRBD1. This sequence originates from a woman aged 45-65 years in good health and CMV-seronegative. CDR3 reads: CASSITGEGNQPQHF. Read as DNA, the sequence is TGTGCCAGCAGTATTACAGGGGAGGGCAATCAGCCCCAGCATTTT.